Following are 13 T cell receptor beta chains from one sample sequenced in a study of blood T cell repertoires in COVID-19. Clones were read by immunoSEQ multiplex PCR, and TCRdb kept only the in-frame ones, dropping some. The sample lists some 260,000 clones, 88% occurring once. The sample comprised peripheral blood. These receptors all come from a woman aged 25 to 39 with acute or convalescent COVID-19.

This chain connects TRBV9 to TRBJ2-7; the D gene is possibly TRBD2 (6 bases). This CDR3 region has 14 residues. Germline V CDR1 and CDR2: SGDLS, YYNGEE. Deletions cut 2 bases from V and 3 bases from J, with 12 bases between. Here the CDR3 DNA reads TGTGCCAGCAGCGTGGGTAGCGGAAACTACGAGCAGTACTTC. It is translated as CASSVGSGNYEQYF.

This chain uses TRBV27 with TRBJ2-3, with a possible D match to TRBD2 (5 bases). The germline V and J ends were trimmed by 2 bases and 2 bases, with 11 bases remaining between them. The CDR3 is 15 amino acids. Germline V gene lookup returns CDR1 MNHEY and CDR2 SMNVEV (reference sequence). The CDR3 loop reads CASSLINSVTDTQYF. Here the CDR3 DNA reads TGTGCCAGCAGTTTAATTAATAGCGTCACAGATACGCAGTATTTT.

The V call is TRBV7-3, the J call TRBJ2-1; 7 bases agree with TRBD2. This CDR3 region has 14 residues. Germline values: CDR1 SGHTA, CDR2 FQGTGA. With 5 bases clipped from V and 6 bases from J, the junction kept 7 bases outside the gene matches. The CDR3 sequence: CASSPQRGPNEQFF. The CDR3 coding sequence is TGTGCCAGCAGCCCCCAGCGGGGCCCCAATGAGCAGTTCTTC.

The rearrangement links TRBV19 to TRBJ2-4; no reliable D call. V gave up 5 bases and J gave up 3 bases, with 5 bases separating them. CDR1 and CDR2 from the germline V gene are LNHDA and SQIVND (reference sequence). The CDR3 runs 12 residues. Here the CDR3 reads CASSGIKNIQYF. The DNA of the CDR3 is TGTGCCAGTAGTGGCATCAAAAACATTCAGTACTTC.

V gene TRBV7-8 combines with J gene TRBJ2-7, with a possible D match to TRBD2 (6 bases). Germline V gives CDR1 SGHVS, CDR2 FQNEAQ. The CDR3 covers 14 residues. The V end was cut by 4 bases, the J end by 6 bases, with 16 bases between. CDR3 amino acids: CASSYGTAPLEQYF. The CDR3 DNA reads as TGTGCCAGCAGCTACGGGACTGCTCCCCTCGAGCAGTACTTC.

This chain joins TRBV5-4 and TRBJ2-5; D remains unclear. Deletions cut 0 bases from V and 1 base from J, with 7 bases between. There are 14 residues in the CDR3. The germline gives CDR1 SGHNT, CDR2 YYREEE (reference sequence). The CDR3 DNA reads as TGTGCCAGCAGCTTGGACGCCAGCCAAGAGACCCAGTACTTC. Its protein is CASSLDASQETQYF.

The V call is TRBV29-1, the J call TRBJ2-1; D is unresolved. Germline assignment: CDR1 SQVTM and CDR2 ANQGSEA. The CDR3 extends over 14 amino acids. The ends were cut back, 6 bases at V and 0 bases at J, with 12 bases in the middle. The CDR3 DNA reads as TGCAGCGTCAGAGGCCTTAGCTCCTACAATGAGCAGTTCTTC. Its translation: CSVRGLSSYNEQFF.

This chain joins TRBV29-1 and TRBJ1-1, with a tentative D call TRBD1 (6 bases). V gave up 8 bases and J gave up 4 bases, with 17 bases separating them. The CDR3 has 13 residues. Germline values: CDR1 SQVTM, CDR2 ANQGSEA. The CDR3 region is CSLNRDFGTEAFF. CDR3 bases: TGCAGCTTAAACAGGGATTTCGGCACTGAAGCTTTCTTT.

The chain carries TRBV12-3 or TRBV12-4 and TRBJ2-1; D not resolved. The CDR3 has 13 residues. V shed 2 bases and J shed 3 bases, with 5 bases lying between them. The CDR3 coding sequence is TGTGCCAGCAGTTTACCAGTCTACAATGAGCAGTTCTTC. Protein product: CASSLPVYNEQFF.

This chain's CDR3 is CASSRQGLGETQYF. CDR3 sequence (DNA): TGTGCCAGCAGCCGACAGGGATTGGGAGAGACCCAGTACTTC. This rearrangement joins TRBV5-8 to TRBJ2-5; 7 bases are shared with TRBD1. The CDR3 consists of 14 residues. After removal of 4 bases from V and 4 bases from J, the junction contained 7 bases not matched to a gene. CDR1 is SGHTS, CDR2 YDEGEE, per germline. Supplemented by reference TRBV5-8 and TRBJ2-5, the full variable domain reads EAGVTQSPTHLIKTRGQQATLRCSPISGHTSVYWYQQALGLGLQFLLWYDEGEERNRGNFPPRFSGRQFPNYSSELNVNALELEDSALYLCASSRQGLGETQYFGPGTRLLVL.

CDR3 sequence: CASRRTSAYEGELFF. CDR3 in DNA: TGTGCCAGCAGACGGACTAGCGCCTATGAAGGGGAGCTGTTTTTT. V usage is TRBV7-6 and J usage is TRBJ2-2; 9 nucleotides line up with TRBD2. After removal of 6 bases from V and 8 bases from J, the junction contained 10 bases not matched to a gene. The CDR3 covers 15 residues. The germline gives CDR1 SGHVS, CDR2 FNYEAQ. Drawing the rest from reference TRBV7-6 and TRBJ2-2, the complete variable domain is GAGVSQSPRYKVTKRGQDVALRCDPISGHVSLYWYRQALGQGPEFLTYFNYEAQQDKSGLPNDRFSAERPEGSISTLTIQRTEQRDSAMYRCASRRTSAYEGELFFGEGSRLTVL.

This clone has more than one count but fewer than ten. V gene TRBV18 combines with J gene TRBJ2-2; 8 positions match TRBD1. The CDR3 spans 14 residues. CDR1 KGHSH and CDR2 LQKENI come from the germline V gene. Unmatched junction bases numbered 6, after V lost 6 bases and J lost 6 bases. The CDR3 bases are TGTGCCAGCTCGCCGCAGGGGGCGGCCGGGGAGCTGTTTTTT. Amino acids: CASSPQGAAGELFF.

The chain links TRBV25-1 to TRBJ1-2, with D perhaps TRBD1 (5 bases). The CDR3 sequence is 12 residues long. In germline, CDR1 is MGHDK, CDR2 SYGVNS. The ends were cut back, 6 bases at V and 5 bases at J, with 10 bases in the middle. CDR3 bases: TGTGCCAGCAGGACGGGGGGTTATGGCTACACCTTC. Encoded protein: CASRTGGYGYTF.